This is a list of T cell receptor beta chains from one sample in a study of T-cell reconstitution after alpha-beta-depleted transplantation in children. TCRdb reprocessed the PCR reads with MiXCR, giving one entry per CDR3 protein. The sample includes about a million distinct CDR3 sequences, less than 30% of them seen just once. The material was PBMCs, mostly from graft donor cells, obtained 360 days after TCRalphabeta/CD19-depleted stem cell transplant. These TCRs come from a boy under two years old who had a stem cell transplant for SCID, so the T cells may come from the graft donor. Each CDR3 is given with its conserved first and last residue. The order of the fields is V gene, clone size, J gene, D gene, CDR3 length, CDR3 DNA, CDR3 protein. D genes are given only for firm matches. Where a row states a size, it is once, few, many or the class of an expanded clone; other rows omit it.

>TRBV12-3/TRBV12-4|few|TRBJ2-7|NA|12
TGTGCCAGCAGTCCCTGGGACAACGAGCAGTACTTC
CASSPWDNEQYF
>TRBV5-1|NA|TRBJ2-1|NA|18
TGCGCCAGCAGCTTGGCCACGATGGGACGGACCTCCTACCATGAGCAGTTCTTC
CASSLATMGRTSYHEQFF
>TRBV6-5|NA|TRBJ2-5|NA|16
TGTGCCAGCAATTACGTACCGATACAGGGAAGCGGGACCCAGTACTTC
CASNYVPIQGSGTQYF
>TRBV6-1|NA|TRBJ1-5|NA|14
TGTGCCAGCAGGCTCTCGGTAGGCAATCAGCCCCAGCATTTT
CASRLSVGNQPQHF
>TRBV5-1|NA|TRBJ1-2|NA|13
TGCGCCAGCAGCTCGAGGGGGGTAGGTGGCTACACCTTC
CASSSRGVGGYTF
>TRBV6-1|many|TRBJ2-3|NA|13
TGTGCCAGCACCCAAGATCTCACAGATACGCAGTATTTT
CASTQDLTDTQYF
>TRBV2|NA|TRBJ2-3|TRBD2|16
TGTGCCAGCAGCGGAAGAGCGGGGGGCGACACAGATACGCAGTATTTT
CASSGRAGGDTDTQYF
>TRBV9|few|TRBJ2-3|NA|14
TGTGCCAGCAGCGTGACGGTTAGGGGAGATACGCAGTATTTT
CASSVTVRGDTQYF
>TRBV15|few|TRBJ2-3|TRBD1|17
TGTGCCACCAGCAGAGGTACCGGGACAGGGATGATAGATACGCAGTATTTT
CATSRGTGTGMIDTQYF
>TRBV6-2/TRBV6-3|NA|TRBJ2-2|TRBD2|15
TGTGCCAGCTCCAGCGGGGGGACGAACACCGGGGAGCTGTTTTTT
CASSSGGTNTGELFF
>TRBV9|few|TRBJ2-2|NA|15
TGTGCCAGCAGCGTCGTGGACAGTAACACCGGGGAGCTGTTTTTT
CASSVVDSNTGELFF
>TRBV12-3/TRBV12-4|NA|TRBJ2-1|TRBD2|15
TGTGCCAGCAGTTTTAGCGGGGGGCTTATCAATGAGCAGTTCTTC
CASSFSGGLINEQFF
>TRBV12-3/TRBV12-4|NA|TRBJ2-1|TRBD2|15
TGTGCCAGCAGTGACGGGACTAGCGGCCCCTCCGCGCAGTTCTTC
CASSDGTSGPSAQFF
>TRBV20-1|NA|TRBJ2-4|TRBD2|16
TGCAGTGCTCCCCCGTCCGGTACAGCGGGGAAAAACATTCAGTACTTC
CSAPPSGTAGKNIQYF
>TRBV12-3/TRBV12-4|NA|TRBJ1-3|NA|10
TGTGCCAGCAGTTTAACGGCCATATATTTT
CASSLTAIYF
>TRBV24-1|NA|TRBJ2-3|NA|14
TGTGCCACCAGTGAGCGGGGGCGCACAGATACGCAGTATTTT
CATSERGRTDTQYF
>TRBV20-1|few|TRBJ1-5|NA|18
TGCAGTGCTAGTCGGTGGGCGCGAGGGGCAAGTAGCAATCAGCCCCAGCATTTT
CSASRWARGASSNQPQHF
>TRBV28|few|TRBJ1-3|NA|13
TGTGCCAGCGCTAGGACCTCTGGAAACACCATATATTTT
CASARTSGNTIYF
>TRBV25-1|many|TRBJ2-7|NA|14
TGTGCCAGCAGTGCTCCATCAGGCGGCTACGAGCAGTACTTC
CASSAPSGGYEQYF
>TRBV4-1|NA|TRBJ1-6|NA|19
TGCGCCAGCAGCCAAGATAGCAGGGAGATAAGCAACTATAATTCACCCCTCCACTTT
CASSQDSREISNYNSPLHF
>TRBV28|few|TRBJ1-5|TRBD1|16
TGTGCCAGCAGTTTTGTTCGGCAGGGGGGCAATCAGCCCCAGCATTTT
CASSFVRQGGNQPQHF
>TRBV5-1|NA|TRBJ1-2|TRBD1|14
TGCGCCAGCAGCTCGGACAGGGGTTGGAGTGGCTACACCTTC
CASSSDRGWSGYTF
>TRBV4-3|NA|TRBJ2-7|TRBD1|15
TGCGCCAGCAGCCCAAGACAGGGGGCCACCTACGAGCAGTACTTC
CASSPRQGATYEQYF
>TRBV5-5|NA|TRBJ2-2|NA|16
TGTGCCAGCAGCTTGCGGACCCAGGGAAACACCGGGGAGCTGTTTTTT
CASSLRTQGNTGELFF
>TRBV6-5|NA|TRBJ1-4|NA|13
TGTGCCAGCAGTCGCGGGGTGGATGAAAAACTGTTTTTT
CASSRGVDEKLFF
>TRBV12-3/TRBV12-4|few|TRBJ1-1|NA|17
TGTGCCAGCAGTTTTTCCCGATCCAGAAGGAGTGGCACTGAAGCTTTCTTT
CASSFSRSRRSGTEAFF
>TRBV28|few|TRBJ2-5|TRBD1|17
TGTGCCAGCAGCTGGGGAGCCGGGACAGCCGATTTTGGGACCCAGTACTTC
CASSWGAGTADFGTQYF
>TRBV7-3|few|TRBJ1-1|NA|16
TGTGCCAGCAGCTTAAAAGGCAGGTCCATGAACACTGAAGCTTTCTTT
CASSLKGRSMNTEAFF
>TRBV9|NA|TRBJ2-5|TRBD2|15
TGTGCCAGCAGCACGGGACTAGCCTCCCAAGAGACCCAGTACTTC
CASSTGLASQETQYF
>TRBV20-1|few|TRBJ2-5|TRBD2|14
TGCAGTGCCCAGCCTGGGACTAGCGAAGGGACCCAGTACTTC
CSAQPGTSEGTQYF
>TRBV4-1|many|TRBJ1-3|NA|15
TGCGCCAGCAGCCAAGGGGAGGTTCCCGGAAACACCATATATTTT
CASSQGEVPGNTIYF
>TRBV7-2|NA|TRBJ2-5|NA|14
TGTGCCAGCACCCAGGGTATCGGCCCGGGGACCCAGTACTTC
CASTQGIGPGTQYF
>TRBV6-1|NA|TRBJ1-3|NA|15
TGTGCCAGCCGGCGAACAGGGATCAGTGGAAACACCATATATTTT
CASRRTGISGNTIYF
>TRBV29-1|few|TRBJ1-5|NA|13
TGCAGCGCTCTCAGGGAAGTGGGTCAGCCCCAGCATTTT
CSALREVGQPQHF
>TRBV24-1|NA|TRBJ2-3|NA|14
TGTGCCACCAGTGTGCACGGAGGCACAGATACGCAGTATTTT
CATSVHGGTDTQYF
>TRBV24-1|NA|TRBJ2-1|TRBD2|16
TGTGCCACCAGTGATTACTCCCTAGCGGGGTACAATGAGCAGTTCTTC
CATSDYSLAGYNEQFF
>TRBV12-3/TRBV12-4|NA|TRBJ1-2|NA|13
TGTGCCAGTGGGGGCCCGACTTACTATGGCTACACCTTC
CASGGPTYYGYTF
>TRBV20-1|few|TRBJ2-1|NA|14
TGCAGTGCTAGAGTAGGGAACTTCTTGGATGAGCAGTTCTTC
CSARVGNFLDEQFF
>TRBV19|NA|TRBJ1-1|NA|19
TGTGCCAGTAGTTTAACGATACGAAGAATTGTTCCTGAGAACACTGAAGCTTTCTTT
CASSLTIRRIVPENTEAFF
>TRBV2|many|TRBJ2-2|NA|15
TGTGCCAGCATGACGGACCGAGCGAACACCGGGGAGCTGTTTTTT
CASMTDRANTGELFF
>TRBV20-1|few|TRBJ2-5|TRBD2|15
TGCAGTGCTAGAAGTGGCGGGAGTAAACAAGAGACCCAGTACTTC
CSARSGGSKQETQYF
>TRBV29-1|NA|TRBJ2-1|NA|15
TGCAGCGGCTCGGACTCACCGAGCTCCTACAATGAGCAGTTCTTC
CSGSDSPSSYNEQFF
>TRBV11-2|few|TRBJ2-1|NA|14
TGTGCCAGCAGCTTAGATTCTGCGTTCAGAGAGCAGTTCTTC
CASSLDSAFREQFF
>TRBV6-1|NA|TRBJ2-1|TRBD1|16
TGTGCCAGCAGTGAAAATTCAGTGGGACAGGGTGTTAGGCAGTTCTTC
CASSENSVGQGVRQFF
>TRBV7-6|few|TRBJ1-1|TRBD1|14
TGTGCCAGCAGCTTAGCGACAGGGCCCACTGAAGCTTTCTTT
CASSLATGPTEAFF
>TRBV5-1|few|TRBJ2-7|TRBD2|16
TGCGCCAGCAGCCCAGGTGGGACTAGCGGTAGCTACGAGCAGTACTTC
CASSPGGTSGSYEQYF
>TRBV12-3/TRBV12-4|few|TRBJ2-4|TRBD1|13
TGTGCCAGCAGTTCCACAGGGGAAAACATTCAGTACTTC
CASSSTGENIQYF
>TRBV10-3|NA|TRBJ1-6|TRBD1|17
TGTGCCATCAGTGAGCTGGGACAGGGGGCGGCAAATTCACCCCTCCACTTT
CAISELGQGAANSPLHF